This T cell receptor (beta chain) was sequenced in a study of T cells after yellow fever vaccination. One entry per CDR3 protein, called by TCRdb with MiXCR from the 5' RACE reads. This table has some 150,000 distinct CDR3 sequences, 6.6% appearing once. Study results and caveats: A small share of clonotypes appeared in both CD4 and CD8 compartments.

This clonotype was found many times. The antigen is unknown. V was pared by 1 base and J by 1 base, with 11 bases between. Per the germline V gene, CDR1 is DFQATT and CDR2 is SNEGSKA (reference sequence). This CDR3 is built from 14 residues. The TCR was taken from a man younger than 45 who received the YFV17D yellow fever vaccine. J is TRBJ2-7 and V is TRBV20-1, with a possible D match to TRBD2 (6 bases). This specimen was CD4+ T cells sorted from PBMCs, taken 10 days after the yellow fever booster vaccination. CDR3 sequence reads: CSARVGTGSYEQYF. CDR3 DNA: TGCAGTGCTAGAGTTGGGACTGGGTCCTACGAGCAGTACTTC.